This T cell receptor beta chain is from a study of PD-1 blockade in classical Hodgkin lymphoma. V lost 4 bases and J 9 bases, leaving 16 bases between the germline ends. CDR1 is MNHEY, CDR2 SVGAGI, per germline. The CDR3 loop spans 15 amino acids. TCRdb's table, derived via immunoSEQ multiplex PCR, lists solely in-frame clones and lacks some. The table records some 30,000 clones, less than 75% of them present only once. This clone has more than one count but fewer than ten. All the patients suffered relapse after autologous stem cell transplantation, and brentuximab vedotin exposure differed. This TCR came from a human donor with classical Hodgkin lymphoma. Sequenced material: peripheral blood mononuclear cells (PBMCs), taken before the second cycle of nivolumab. This chain connects TRBV6-5 to TRBJ1-6, with D hard to call. The CDR3 coding sequence is TGTGCCAGCAGTTCCAGACACGGCATCAGTTCACCCCTCCACTTT. Protein: CASSSRHGISSPLHF.